The 12 T cell receptor beta chains presented below share a single source sample, sequenced in a study of cytomegalovirus exposure and HLA in healthy donors. A multiplex PCR was run with 60 Vbeta primers and 13 Jbeta primers. Here immunoSEQ multiplex PCR was the method, and the copy in TCRdb shows in-frame clones only, minus some. The table includes 180,000 or so clones, less than 80% detected once. Material for sequencing was PBMCs. The receptors originated from a female donor in good health and CMV-seronegative.

The chain is built from TRBV5-1 and TRBJ1-2, with 9 bases fitting TRBD1. The CDR3 spans 13 residues. Trimming took 7 bases from V and 8 from J; bases not matched to a gene: 9. Germline CDR1 and CDR2: SGHRS and YFSETQ. This CDR3 is CASGETGGPGYTF. The DNA of the CDR3 is TGCGCCAGCGGCGAGACAGGGGGTCCGGGCTACACCTTC.

The rearrangement joins TRBV14 to TRBJ2-7, with D possibly matching TRBD2 (6 bases). V was shortened by 4 bases and J by 2 bases, with 18 bases between the two germline ends. CDR1 and CDR2 from the germline V gene are SGHDN and FVKESK. The CDR3 extends over 16 amino acids. The CDR3 is CASSLQSGRRPYEQYF. The CDR3 region has the DNA TGTGCCAGCAGCCTTCAATCAGGGAGGCGACCCTACGAGCAGTACTTC.

V and J are TRBV5-1 and TRBJ1-2, with 7 bases aligning to TRBD1. There are 16 residues in the CDR3. CDR1 is SGHRS, CDR2 YFSETQ, per germline. J gave up 2 bases and V 4 bases, and 11 bases lay outside the gene matches. CDR3 amino acids: CASSNYRGQLNYGYTF. The CDR3 bases are TGCGCCAGCAGCAACTATAGGGGACAGTTAAACTATGGCTACACCTTC. Drawing the rest from reference TRBV5-1 and TRBJ1-2, the complete variable domain is KAGVTQTPRYLIKTRGQQVTLSCSPISGHRSVSWYQQTPGQGLQFLFEYFSETQRNKGNFPGRFSGRQFSNSRSEMNVSTLELGDSALYLCASSNYRGQLNYGYTFGSGTRLTVV.

The V and J genes are TRBV9 and TRBJ2-2; 14 bases line up with TRBD2. Trimming cost V 3 bases and J 0 bases; bases outside gene matches: 7. CDR3 length: 19 amino acids. Germline lookup yields CDR1 SGDLS and CDR2 YYNGEE. The CDR3 is CASSGRTSGRTPNTGELFF. In nucleotides, the CDR3 is TGTGCCAGCAGCGGACGGACTAGCGGGAGGACTCCGAACACCGGGGAGCTGTTTTTT.

This rearrangement joins TRBV28 to TRBJ1-2; D is possibly TRBD1 (6 bases). The CDR3 consists of 14 residues. Trimming removed 6 bases from V and 2 bases from J, with 13 bases in between. Germline V CDR1 and CDR2: MDHEN, SYDVKM. Here the CDR3 DNA reads TGTGCCAGCAGCTTACAAACAGGGAACTATGGCTACACCTTC. This gives the protein CASSLQTGNYGYTF.

Notes on this clone: The junction does not match germline at one end; this may be a read error. This sequence joins TRBV11-2 and TRBJ1-1, with 7 positions matching TRBD1. The germline V gene has CDR1 SGHAT and CDR2 FQNNGV. The CDR3 has 17 amino acids. The CDR3 bases are TGTGCCAGCACCTTAGTCCACCCCCGACAGGGAAGAACTGAAGCTTTCTTT. Protein sequence: CASTLVHPRQGRTEAFF.

The rearrangement joins TRBV18 to TRBJ2-7, with a possible D match to TRBD1 (5 bases). This CDR3 is 16 amino acids long. Germline loops: CDR1 KGHSH, CDR2 LQKENI. The ends were cut back, 5 bases at V and 7 bases at J, with 24 bases in the middle. In nucleotides, the CDR3 is TGTGCCAGCTCATCCGAATCAAGGGGCTACGAGCAAGAGCAGTACTTC. Its protein product is CASSSESRGYEQEQYF.

This clone was counted a single time. The gene calls are TRBV5-5 and TRBJ1-1, with a tentative D call TRBD1 (6 bases). Trimming took 3 bases from V and 1 from J, leaving 10 bases between them. The CDR3 is 14 residues long. Germline V gene lookup returns CDR1 SGHKS and CDR2 YYEKEE (reference sequence). The CDR3 is CASSSMDRNTEAFF. Here the CDR3 DNA reads TGTGCCAGCAGCTCGATGGACAGGAACACTGAAGCTTTCTTT.

V and J are TRBV6-5 and TRBJ1-3; no definite D call. CDR3 length: 13 residues. Trimming pared 6 bases from V and 0 bases from J, leaving 6 bases between. Germline values: CDR1 MNHEY, CDR2 SVGAGI. Here the CDR3 DNA reads TGTGCCAGCAGGAAGAGCTCTGGAAACACCATATATTTT. Translation gives CASRKSSGNTIYF.

The gene calls are TRBV5-4 and TRBJ2-5; 9 bases line up with TRBD1. Germline values: CDR1 SGHNT, CDR2 YYREEE (reference sequence). The V gene end was trimmed by 1 base and the J gene end by 5 bases; junction bases not matched to a gene: 3. The CDR3 has 14 residues. Here the CDR3 DNA reads TGTGCCAGCAGCTTGACAGGGGGCCCCGAGACCCAGTACTTC. Protein product: CASSLTGGPETQYF. The variable domain in full, completed from reference TRBV5-4 and TRBJ2-5, reads ETGVTQSPTHLIKTRGQQVTLRCSSQSGHNTVSWYQQALGQGPQFIFQYYREEENGRGNFPPRFSGLQFPNYSSELNVNALELDDSALYLCASSLTGGPETQYFGPGTRLLVL.

This chain connects TRBV28 to TRBJ2-7, with 10 nucleotides matching TRBD1. Unmatched junction bases numbered 7, after V lost 3 bases and J lost 5 bases. CDR3 length: 15 residues. Germline CDR1 is MDHEN and CDR2 is SYDVKM. The CDR3 DNA follows: TGTGCCAGCAGTTTTGACGGGACAGGGGCTGACGAGCAGTACTTC. Translating gives CASSFDGTGADEQYF.

This chain uses TRBV7-8 with TRBJ2-1; 8 bases agree with TRBD2. The V gene end was trimmed by 11 bases and the J gene end by 0 bases; junction bases not matched to a gene: 6. The CDR3 length is 14 residues. The germline V gene has CDR1 SGHVS and CDR2 FQNEAQ. In DNA form, the CDR3 reads TGTGCCGTAACTAGCGGCCTCTCCTACAATGAGCAGTTCTTC. Translated: CAVTSGLSYNEQFF.